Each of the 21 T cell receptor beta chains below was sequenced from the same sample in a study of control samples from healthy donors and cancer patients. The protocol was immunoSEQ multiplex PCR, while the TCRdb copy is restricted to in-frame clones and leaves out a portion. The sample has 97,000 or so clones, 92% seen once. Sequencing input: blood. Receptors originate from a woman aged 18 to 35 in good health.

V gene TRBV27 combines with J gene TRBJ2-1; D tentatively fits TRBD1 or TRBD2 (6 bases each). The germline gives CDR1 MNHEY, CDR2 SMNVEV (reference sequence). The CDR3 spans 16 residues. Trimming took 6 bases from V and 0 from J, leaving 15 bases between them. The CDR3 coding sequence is TGTGCCAGCAGGCTACTAGGGGGGAGCTCCTACAATGAGCAGTTCTTC. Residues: CASRLLGGSSYNEQFF.

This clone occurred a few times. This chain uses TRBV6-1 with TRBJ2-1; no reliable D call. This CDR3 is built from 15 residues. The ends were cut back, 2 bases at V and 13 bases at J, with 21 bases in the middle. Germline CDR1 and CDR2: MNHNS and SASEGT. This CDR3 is CASSERLSVWVGQFF. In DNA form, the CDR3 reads TGTGCCAGCAGTGAAAGGCTATCGGTTTGGGTCGGCCAGTTCTTC.

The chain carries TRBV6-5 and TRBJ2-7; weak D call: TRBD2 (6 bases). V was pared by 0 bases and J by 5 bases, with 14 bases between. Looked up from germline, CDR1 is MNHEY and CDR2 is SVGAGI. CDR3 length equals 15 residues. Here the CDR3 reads CASSYSILDYNEQYF. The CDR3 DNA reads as TGTGCCAGCAGTTACTCGATTTTGGACTATAACGAGCAGTACTTC.

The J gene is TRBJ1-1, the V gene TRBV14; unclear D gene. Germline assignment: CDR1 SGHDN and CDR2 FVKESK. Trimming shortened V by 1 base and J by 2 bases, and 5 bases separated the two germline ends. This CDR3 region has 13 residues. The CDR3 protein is CASSQAVNTEAFF. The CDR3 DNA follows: TGTGCCAGCAGCCAAGCAGTTAACACTGAAGCTTTCTTT.

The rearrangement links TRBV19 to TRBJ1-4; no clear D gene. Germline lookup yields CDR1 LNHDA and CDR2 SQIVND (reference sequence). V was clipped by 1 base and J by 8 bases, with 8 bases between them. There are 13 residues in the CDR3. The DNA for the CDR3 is TGTGCCAGTAGTATAGGGGAAGGGGAAAAACTGTTTTTT. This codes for CASSIGEGEKLFF.

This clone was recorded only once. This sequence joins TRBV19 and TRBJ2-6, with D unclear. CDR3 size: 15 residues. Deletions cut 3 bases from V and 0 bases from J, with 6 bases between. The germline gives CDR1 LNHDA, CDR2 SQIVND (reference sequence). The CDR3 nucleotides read TGTGCCAGTAGTATCAAGATCTCTGGGGCCAACGTCCTGACTTTC. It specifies CASSIKISGANVLTF.

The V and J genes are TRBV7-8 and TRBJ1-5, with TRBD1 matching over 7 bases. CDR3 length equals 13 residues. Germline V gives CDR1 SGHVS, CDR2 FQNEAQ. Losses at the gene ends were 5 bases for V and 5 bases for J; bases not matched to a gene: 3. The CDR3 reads CASSTQGYQPQHF. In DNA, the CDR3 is TGTGCCAGCAGCACACAGGGGTATCAGCCCCAGCATTTT.

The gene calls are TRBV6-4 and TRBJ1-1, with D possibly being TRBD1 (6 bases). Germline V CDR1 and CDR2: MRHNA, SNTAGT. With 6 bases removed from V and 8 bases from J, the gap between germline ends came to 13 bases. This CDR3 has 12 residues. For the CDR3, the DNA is TGTGCCAGCAGATCTGGGGGGGGCGAAGCTTTCTTT. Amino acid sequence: CASRSGGGEAFF.

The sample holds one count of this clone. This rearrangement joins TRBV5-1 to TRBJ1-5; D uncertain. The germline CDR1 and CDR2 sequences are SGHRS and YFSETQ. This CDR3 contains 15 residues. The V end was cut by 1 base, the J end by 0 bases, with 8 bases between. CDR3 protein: CASSLSGDSNQPQHF. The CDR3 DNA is TGCGCCAGCAGCTTGTCGGGAGATAGCAATCAGCCCCAGCATTTT.

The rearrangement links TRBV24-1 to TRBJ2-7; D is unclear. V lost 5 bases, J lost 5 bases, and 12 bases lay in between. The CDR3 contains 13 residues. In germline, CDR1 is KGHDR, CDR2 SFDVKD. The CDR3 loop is CATSAGALDEQYF. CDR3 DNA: TGTGCCACCAGTGCTGGAGCTCTCGACGAGCAGTACTTC.

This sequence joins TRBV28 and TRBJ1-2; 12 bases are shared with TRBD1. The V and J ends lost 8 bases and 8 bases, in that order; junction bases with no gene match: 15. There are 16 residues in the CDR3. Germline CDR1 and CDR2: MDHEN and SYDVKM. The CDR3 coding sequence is TGTGCCAGCTCTCCCCATGTCGGGACAGGGGGCCAGGGCTACACCTTC. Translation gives CASSPHVGTGGQGYTF.

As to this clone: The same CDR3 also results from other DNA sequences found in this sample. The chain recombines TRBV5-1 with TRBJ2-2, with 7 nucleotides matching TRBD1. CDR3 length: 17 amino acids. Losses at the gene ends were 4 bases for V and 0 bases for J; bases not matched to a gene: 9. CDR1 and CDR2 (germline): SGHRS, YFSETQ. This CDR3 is CASSPPRTGSNTGELFF. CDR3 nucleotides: TGCGCCAGCAGCCCCCCAAGGACAGGATCGAACACCGGGGAGCTGTTTTTT.

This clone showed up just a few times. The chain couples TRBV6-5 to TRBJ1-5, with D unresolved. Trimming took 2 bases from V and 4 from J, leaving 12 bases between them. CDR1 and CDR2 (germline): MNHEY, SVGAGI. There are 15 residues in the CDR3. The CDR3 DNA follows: TGTGCCAGCAGTTACGGGCGAGGTTATAATCAGCCCCAGCATTTT. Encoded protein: CASSYGRGYNQPQHF.

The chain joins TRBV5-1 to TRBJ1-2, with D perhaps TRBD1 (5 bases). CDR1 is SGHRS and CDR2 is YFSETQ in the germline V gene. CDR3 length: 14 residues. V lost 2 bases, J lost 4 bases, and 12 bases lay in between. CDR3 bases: TGCGCCAGCAGCTTAACAGGAGGGGTCTATGGCTACACCTTC. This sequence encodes CASSLTGGVYGYTF.

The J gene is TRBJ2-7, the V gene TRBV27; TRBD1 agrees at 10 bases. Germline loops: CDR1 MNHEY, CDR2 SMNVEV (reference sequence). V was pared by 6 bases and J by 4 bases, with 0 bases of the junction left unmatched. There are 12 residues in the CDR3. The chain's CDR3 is CASRDRGYEQYF. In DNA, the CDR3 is TGTGCCAGCAGGGACAGGGGGTACGAGCAGTACTTC.

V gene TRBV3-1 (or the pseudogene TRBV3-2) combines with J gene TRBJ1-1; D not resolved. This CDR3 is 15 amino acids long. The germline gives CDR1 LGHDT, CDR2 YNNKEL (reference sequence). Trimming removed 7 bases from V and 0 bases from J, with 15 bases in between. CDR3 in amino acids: CASTQVATVNTEAFF. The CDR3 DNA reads TGTGCCAGCACCCAGGTTGCGACGGTGAACACTGAAGCTTTCTTT.

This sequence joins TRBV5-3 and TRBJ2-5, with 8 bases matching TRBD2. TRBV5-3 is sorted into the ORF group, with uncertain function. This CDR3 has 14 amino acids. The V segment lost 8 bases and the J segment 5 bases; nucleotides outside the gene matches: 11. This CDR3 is CARTIAGPRETQYF. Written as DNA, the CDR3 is TGTGCCAGGACTATAGCGGGGCCCCGGGAGACCCAGTACTTC.

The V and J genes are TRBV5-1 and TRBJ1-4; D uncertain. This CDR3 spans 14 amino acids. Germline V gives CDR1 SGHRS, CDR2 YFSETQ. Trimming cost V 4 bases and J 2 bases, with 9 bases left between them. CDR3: CASSPTATNEKLFF. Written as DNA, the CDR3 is TGCGCCAGCAGCCCTACAGCTACTAATGAAAAACTGTTTTTT.

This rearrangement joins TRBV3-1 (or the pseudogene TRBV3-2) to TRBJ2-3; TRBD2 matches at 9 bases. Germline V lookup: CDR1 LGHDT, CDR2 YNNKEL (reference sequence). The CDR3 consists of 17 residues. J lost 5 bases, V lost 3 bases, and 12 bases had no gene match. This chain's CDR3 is CASSHILSGGRGDTQYF. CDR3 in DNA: TGTGCCAGCAGCCATATCCTTAGCGGGGGCCGGGGAGATACGCAGTATTTT.

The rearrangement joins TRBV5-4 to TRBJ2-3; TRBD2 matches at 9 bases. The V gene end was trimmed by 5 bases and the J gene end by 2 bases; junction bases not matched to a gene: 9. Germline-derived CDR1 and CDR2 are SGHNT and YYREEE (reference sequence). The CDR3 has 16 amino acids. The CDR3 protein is CASSQPQRGATDTQYF. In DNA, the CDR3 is TGTGCCAGCAGTCAGCCCCAGCGGGGGGCCACAGATACGCAGTATTTT. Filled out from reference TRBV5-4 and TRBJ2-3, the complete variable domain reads ETGVTQSPTHLIKTRGQQVTLRCSSQSGHNTVSWYQQALGQGPQFIFQYYREEENGRGNFPPRFSGLQFPNYSSELNVNALELDDSALYLCASSQPQRGATDTQYFGPGTRLTVL.

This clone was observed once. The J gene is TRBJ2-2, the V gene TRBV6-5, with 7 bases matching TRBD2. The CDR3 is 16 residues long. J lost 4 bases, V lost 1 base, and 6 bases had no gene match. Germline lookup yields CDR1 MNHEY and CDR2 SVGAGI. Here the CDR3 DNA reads TGTGCCAGCAGTTACTATCGCGGGAGAATCACCGGGGAGCTGTTTTTT. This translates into CASSYYRGRITGELFF.